A single T cell receptor beta chain is shown here with its context. Antigen unknown. The record originates from a study of naive and memory T cell subsets. Overall study findings and caveats: Clonotypes are single alpha or beta chains, not paired receptors. A few larger clonotypes appeared in naive repertoires, especially CD8, possibly memory cells re-expressing CD45RA. Naive and memory subsets had different power law exponents for TCR abundance. There was no ground truth to check naive and memory subset results.

CDR1 is MNHEY, CDR2 SVGEGT, per germline. Trimming cost V 5 bases and J 6 bases, with 8 bases left between them. This CDR3 region has 11 residues. Two oligonucleotides, mixed equimolar, formed the beta constant-region primer covering TRBC1 and TRBC2. The ligated cDNA underwent four PCR rounds using SP2 and nested alpha and beta constant-region primers. TCRdb itself ran the UMI-ligation and nested PCR reads through MiXCR, one entry per CDR3 protein. The sample yields over 80,000 distinct CDR3 sequences, about 11% seen once. The sequence came from a human donor in good health. The rearrangement joins TRBV6-2 or TRBV6-3 to TRBJ2-7; no clear D. Sequencing used naive CD4+ T cells from blood. Here the CDR3 reads CASSNRFEQYF. The CDR3 bases are TGTGCCAGCAGTAATCGGTTCGAGCAGTACTTC.